The 13 T cell receptor beta chains reported below all come from one sample, sequenced in a study of a mutant IDH1 vaccine in newly diagnosed glioma. These receptors have no known antigen. Time point in this sample: week 47, end of study. Every vaccination contained 300 ug of the mutant IDH1 20-mer peptide and was paired with topical imiquimod. Clones were sequenced by immunoSEQ multiplex PCR, and TCRdb holds only the in-frame ones, with some missing. The data contain 50,000 to 55,000 clones, about 65% of them singletons. This specimen was peripheral blood mononuclear cells (PBMCs), taken from a glioma patient whose treatment included an IDH1 peptide vaccine. These receptors came from a man aged 35-49 years with glioma. Some clones in this sample may be carry-over from other donors' samples.

This clone has only a few counts. The chain combines TRBV11-1 with TRBJ1-2, with 8 bases aligning to TRBD1. The V gene's germline CDR1 is SGHAT and CDR2 FQDESV (reference sequence). CDR3 length: 15 residues. The V segment lost 2 bases and the J segment 3 bases; nucleotides outside the gene matches: 5. CDR3 nucleotides: TGTGCCAGCAGCTTAACGGCGGGACAGGACTATGGCTACACCTTC. It specifies CASSLTAGQDYGYTF.

The chain combines TRBV15 with TRBJ1-5, with D unclear. V was shortened by 5 bases and J by 0 bases, with 8 bases between the two germline ends. CDR1 LNHNV and CDR2 YYDKDF come from the germline V gene (reference sequence). This CDR3 is built from 14 residues. Here the CDR3 reads CATSPVTSNQPQHF. The CDR3 DNA reads as TGTGCCACCAGCCCCGTTACTAGCAATCAGCCCCAGCATTTT. The variable domain in full, with the rest retrieved from reference TRBV15 and TRBJ1-5, is DAMVIQNPRYQVTQFGKPVTLSCSQTLNHNVMYWYQQKSSQAPKLLFHYYDKDFNNEADTPDNFQSRRPNTSFCFLDIRSPGLGDTAMYLCATSPVTSNQPQHFGDGTRLSIL.

The rearrangement joins TRBV27 to TRBJ1-6; TRBD1 is a possible D gene (5 bases). Germline V gene data show CDR1 as MNHEY and CDR2 as SMNVEV (reference sequence). V lost 7 bases and J 10 bases, leaving 20 bases between the germline ends. The CDR3 runs to 15 residues. The CDR3: CASTASGGSGSPLHF. The CDR3 DNA reads TGTGCCAGCACCGCGTCCGGGGGTTCGGGGTCACCCCTCCACTTT.

This clone was found a few times. This sequence joins TRBV6-1 and TRBJ2-7; either TRBD1 or TRBD2 may supply D (7 bases each). The V gene's germline CDR1 is MNHNS and CDR2 SASEGT. Trimming removed 11 bases from V and 5 bases from J, with 16 bases in between. CDR3 length equals 12 residues. This chain's CDR3 is CALGGGGDEQYF. The CDR3 DNA is TGTGCCTTGGGAGGGGGCGGGGACGAGCAGTACTTC.

This clone was seen only once. This chain uses TRBV7-9 with TRBJ2-6; no reliable D call. CDR1 is SEHNR, CDR2 FQNEAQ, per germline (reference sequence). CDR3 length equals 16 residues. V lost 2 bases and J lost 4, with 12 bases in between. The CDR3 DNA reads TGTGCCAGCAGCTTATTGGGGTCCCTCGGGGCCAACGTCCTGACTTTC. As protein: CASSLLGSLGANVLTF.

This chain uses TRBV7-9 with TRBJ2-7; 7 nucleotides line up with TRBD2. Germline CDR1 SEHNR, CDR2 FQNEAQ (reference sequence). V lost 5 bases, J lost 2 bases, and 6 bases stayed unmatched. The CDR3 is made up of 14 amino acids. CDR3 amino acids: CASSLGGAAYEQYF. CDR3 sequence (DNA): TGTGCCAGCAGCCTGGGAGGGGCTGCCTACGAGCAGTACTTC.

The chain carries TRBV5-5 and TRBJ1-5; no firm D call. Germline lookup yields CDR1 SGHKS and CDR2 YYEKEE (reference sequence). This CDR3 spans 13 amino acids. V lost 0 bases and J lost 6, with 7 bases in between. CDR3 amino acids: CASSLGLTQPQHF. The CDR3 coding sequence is TGTGCCAGCAGCTTGGGCCTCACTCAGCCCCAGCATTTT.

This chain links TRBV7-8 with TRBJ2-7; 9 positions agree with TRBD1. The junction had 8 bases not matched to a gene; V was cut back by 5 bases and J by 0 bases. Germline assignment: CDR1 SGHVS and CDR2 FQNEAQ. This CDR3 has 16 amino acids. For the CDR3, the DNA is TGTGCCAGCAGCCATTCGCGGGACAGGGCCTCCTACGAGCAGTACTTC. Its translation is CASSHSRDRASYEQYF.

For the CDR3, the DNA is TGTGCCAGCAGCGTAACTCCTTCCTACGAGCAGTACTTC. The encoded protein is CASSVTPSYEQYF. The J gene is TRBJ2-7, the V gene TRBV9; D unresolved. CDR1 and CDR2 from the germline V gene are SGDLS and YYNGEE. V dropped 1 base and J dropped 1 base, with 6 bases sitting between them. The CDR3 has 13 residues.

The rearrangement links TRBV9 to TRBJ1-1; 8 bases agree with TRBD1. J lost 2 bases, V lost 3 bases, and 6 bases had no gene match. CDR1 SGDLS and CDR2 YYNGEE come from the germline V gene. The CDR3 extends over 15 amino acids. In nucleotides, the CDR3 is TGTGCCAGCAGCGCCAGTCAGGGGGCTAACACTGAAGCTTTCTTT. Amino acids: CASSASQGANTEAFF. Full variable domain (missing parts from reference TRBV9 and TRBJ1-1): DSGVTQTPKHLITATGQRVTLRCSPRSGDLSVYWYQQSLDQGLQFLIQYYNGEERAKGNILERFSAQQFPDLHSELNLSSLELGDSALYFCASSASQGANTEAFFGQGTRLTVV.

This clone showed up just once. J is TRBJ1-5 and V is TRBV2; 7 nucleotides line up with TRBD1. The V gene end was trimmed by 5 bases and the J gene end by 1 base; junction bases not matched to a gene: 8. This CDR3 is built from 16 residues. The germline CDR1 and CDR2 sequences are SNHLY and FYNNEI. CDR3 in DNA: TGTGCCAGCAGTAGTCTGACAGGGTTGAGCAATCAGCCCCAGCATTTT. Amino acid sequence: CASSSLTGLSNQPQHF.

The CDR3 protein is CASSEGGRPSGANVLTF. In DNA form, the CDR3 reads TGTGCCAGCAGTGAGGGGGGGCGACCCTCTGGGGCCAACGTCCTGACTTTC. The chain carries TRBV6-4 and TRBJ2-6, with D perhaps TRBD2 (7 bases). Germline lookup yields CDR1 MRHNA and CDR2 SNTAGT. Trimming removed 3 bases at V and 0 bases at J, with 12 bases between. The CDR3 loop spans 17 amino acids.

A remark on this clone: Distinct nucleotide sequences in the sample also encode this CDR3. The chain recombines TRBV18 with TRBJ1-4; no clear D gene. Looked up from germline, CDR1 is KGHSH and CDR2 is LQKENI. Trimming pared 2 bases from V and 5 bases from J, leaving 6 bases between. The CDR3 loop spans 13 amino acids. CDR3 DNA: TGTGCCAGCTCACCAGGGCAGAATGAAAAACTGTTTTTT. Protein: CASSPGQNEKLFF.